Listed below are T cell receptor beta chains from one sample, sequenced in a study of shared clonotypes between healthy human individuals. Clones were sequenced by immunoSEQ multiplex PCR, and TCRdb holds only the in-frame ones, with some missing. This table has roughly 2,000,000 clones, 80% to 95% appearing once. The sequenced material came from naive CD8+ T cells from PBMCs. The source is a man between 18 and 35 years old in good health. Some clones in this sample may be carry-over from other donors' samples. The CDR3 runs from the conserved cysteine through the conserved F or W. Each record gives: J gene, V gene, D gene, clone size, CDR3 DNA, CDR3 protein. D genes are given only for firm matches. Part of the rows lack a size; the others show once, few, many or a class for expanded clones.

TRBJ2-5 | TRBV28 | TRBD2 | NA | TGTGCCAGCAGTTCCCCCCTGGCTAGCGGGTACCAAGAGACCCAGTACTTC | CASSSPLASGYQETQYF
TRBJ2-7 | TRBV2 | NA | NA | TGTGCCAGCAGTGAATCCCCCCCCCACCTACAGCAGTACTTC | CASSESPPHLQQYF
TRBJ2-5 | TRBV27 | TRBD2 | NA | TGTGCCAGCAGTCCCAGCGGGAGCAAAAAGACCCAGTACTTC | CASSPSGSKKTQYF
TRBJ2-5 | TRBV10-3 | NA | NA | TGTGCCATCAGTGAAAGGGGGTTGGAAAATCAAGAGACCCAGTACTTC | CAISERGLENQETQYF
TRBJ1-2 | TRBV9 | NA | NA | TGTGCCAGCAGCCCAGAGGCAGACGACTATGGCTACACCTTC | CASSPEADDYGYTF
TRBJ2-3 | TRBV7-9 | NA | NA | TGTGCCAGCCCTGGTCGAGGTGGGGAAACAGATACGCAGTATTTT | CASPGRGGETDTQYF
TRBJ2-7 | TRBV5-6 | NA | NA | TGTGCCAGCGGCCAGGGAGGGGGCATGTACGAGCAGTACTTC | CASGQGGGMYEQYF
TRBJ1-3 | TRBV7-9 | NA | NA | TGTGCCAGCAGCCCAGTCGCCAGCTCTGGAAACACCATATATTTT | CASSPVASSGNTIYF
TRBJ1-4 | TRBV29-1 | NA | NA | TGCAGCGTTGAAGATGAGGACGAAAAACTGTTTTTT | CSVEDEDEKLFF
TRBJ2-7 | TRBV7-8 | NA | NA | TGTGCCAGCAGCTCGGGGCCAGGGGGGGTCTACGAGCAGTACTTC | CASSSGPGGVYEQYF
TRBJ1-1 | TRBV28 | NA | NA | TGTGCCAGCAAGGACATACCGTACACTGAAGCTTTCTTT | CASKDIPYTEAFF
TRBJ1-1 | TRBV5-4 | NA | NA | TGTGCCAGCAGCTCTGCTGCAGGGGAAGCTTTCTTT | CASSSAAGEAFF
TRBJ1-3 | TRBV5-5 | NA | NA | TGTGCCAGCAGCTCCGGGACTTCTGGAAACACCATATATTTT | CASSSGTSGNTIYF
TRBJ2-1 | TRBV6-6 | TRBD2 | NA | TGTGCCAGCAGTTTGGGACTAGCGGCCCCCAATGAGCAGTTCTTC | CASSLGLAAPNEQFF
TRBJ1-2 | TRBV4-3 | TRBD1 | NA | TGCGCCAGCAGCCAACAAATAGACAGGGAGGAAGGCTACACCTTC | CASSQQIDREEGYTF
TRBJ2-1 | TRBV11-2 | NA | NA | TGTGCCAGCAGCTTTGACGCTAAGTTAAGCTCCTACAATGAGCAGTTCTTC | CASSFDAKLSSYNEQFF
TRBJ2-7 | TRBV18 | TRBD1 | NA | TGTGCCAGCTTGGGACAGGAGACCTACGAGCAGTACTTC | CASLGQETYEQYF
TRBJ1-5 | TRBV4-3 | TRBD1 | NA | TGCGCCAGCAGCCAAGAAAGGACAGGGGGCAAACAGCCCCAGCATTTT | CASSQERTGGKQPQHF
TRBJ1-3 | TRBV27 | NA | NA | TGTGCCAGCAGTTTCTACTACAGGGATAGAAACACCATATATTTT | CASSFYYRDRNTIYF
TRBJ2-2 | TRBV10-1 | NA | NA | TGCGCCAGCAGTGAAGGGACTGCCACCGGGGAGCTGTTTTTT | CASSEGTATGELFF
TRBJ2-1 | TRBV10-3 | TRBD2 | NA | TGTGCCATCAGTGAGCTGACTAGCGGGAGTCGTGAGCAGTTCTTC | CAISELTSGSREQFF
TRBJ1-5 | TRBV28 | NA | NA | TGTGCCAGCAGTTTATCCCCTTATAATCAGCCCCAGCATTTT | CASSLSPYNQPQHF
TRBJ2-3 | TRBV19 | TRBD1 | NA | TGTGCCAGTTCACCCCGGGACAGGGTCTTGGATACGCAGTATTTT | CASSPRDRVLDTQYF
TRBJ2-7 | TRBV5-1 | NA | once | TGCGCCAGCAGCTTGGTTGGGGTTGGCGAGCAGTACTTC | CASSLVGVGEQYF
TRBJ2-7 | TRBV7-9 | NA | once | TGTGCCAGCAGCCCTGAACCCTCCTACGAGCAGTACTTC | CASSPEPSYEQYF
TRBJ2-5 | TRBV7-8 | TRBD2 | NA | TGTGCCAGCAGCCCGGGACTAGCGGGAGCTGGAGAGACCCAGTACTTC | CASSPGLAGAGETQYF
TRBJ2-1 | TRBV6-4 | NA | once | TGTGCCAGCAGTGACTCTAGGAGGGAGTTACAGGAGGAGCAGTTCTTC | CASSDSRRELQEEQFF
TRBJ2-3 | TRBV7-2 | TRBD2 | NA | TGTGCCAGCAGCTCAAGGCGGGGAGGGCACAGGGATACGCAGTATTTT | CASSSRRGGHRDTQYF
TRBJ2-7 | TRBV7-9 | NA | NA | TGTGCCAGCAGCTCCCACCTTCTTCAGCAGTACTTC | CASSSHLLQQYF
TRBJ1-3 | TRBV7-6 | NA | NA | TGTGCCAGCAGCTTAGCTCTTTCGGACGGCGGCTCTGGAAACACCATATATTTT | CASSLALSDGGSGNTIYF
TRBJ2-5 | TRBV27 | TRBD2 | NA | TGTGCCAGCAAACTGGGAGCGGGAGTATTAGAGACCCAGTACTTC | CASKLGAGVLETQYF
TRBJ1-5 | TRBV15 | TRBD1 | NA | TGTGCCACCAGCATAGGGACAGGGGGCACTCAGCCCCAGCATTTT | CATSIGTGGTQPQHF
TRBJ1-1 | TRBV11-2 | NA | NA | TGTGCCAGCAGCTCGCGGGGGTCCACTGAAGCTTTCTTT | CASSSRGSTEAFF
TRBJ2-7 | TRBV5-4 | TRBD2 | NA | TGTGCCAGCAGCTTGGGCGCTAGCGGGAAGGGCGAGCAGTACTTC | CASSLGASGKGEQYF
TRBJ2-3 | TRBV7-6 | TRBD1 | NA | TGTGCCAGCAGCGCCGGACAGGGAATAGATACGCAGTATTTT | CASSAGQGIDTQYF